This TCR beta chain was identified in a study of blood T cell repertoires in COVID-19. On the study more broadly: Samples taken during acute and convalescent COVID-19 were collected in the United States, Italy and Spain. T cells, B-cell-depleted T cells, or PBMCs supplied cDNA or gDNA.

The CDR3 runs 14 residues. J gave up 9 bases and V 5 bases, and 10 bases lay outside the gene matches. The germline V gene encodes CDR1 LNHDA and CDR2 SQIVND (reference sequence). Authors' processing steps: Reference gene primer amplification yielded estimated nucleated cell counts. Method: immunoSEQ multiplex PCR; TCRdb's copy keeps in-frame clones and lacks some. The V and J calls and clone size are taken from that table; D and trimming were inferred from the DNA. The data hold 250,000 to 300,000 clones, with roughly 88% observed a single time. This clonotype was obtained from a woman aged 70-85 years with acute or convalescent COVID-19. Sample: peripheral blood. The chain recombines TRBV19 with TRBJ2-4, with 7 bases aligning to TRBD1. The CDR3 coding sequence is TGTGCCAGTAGTCCAGGGAACAGGGGAGCCATTCAGTACTTC. Translation: CASSPGNRGAIQYF.